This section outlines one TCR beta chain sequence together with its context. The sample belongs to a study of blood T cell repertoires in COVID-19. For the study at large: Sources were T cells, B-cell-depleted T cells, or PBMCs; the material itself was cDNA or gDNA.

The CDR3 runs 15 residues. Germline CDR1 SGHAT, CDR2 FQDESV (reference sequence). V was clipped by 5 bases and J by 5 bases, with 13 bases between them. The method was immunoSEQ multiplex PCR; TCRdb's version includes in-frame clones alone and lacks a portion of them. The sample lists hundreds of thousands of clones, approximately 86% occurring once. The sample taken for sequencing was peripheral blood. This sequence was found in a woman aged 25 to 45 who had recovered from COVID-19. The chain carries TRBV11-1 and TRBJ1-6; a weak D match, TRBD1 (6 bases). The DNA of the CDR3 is TGTGCCAGCAGCAGTTCTGGGACAAATAATTCACCCCTCCACTTT. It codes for CASSSSGTNNSPLHF.